A selection of T cell receptor beta chains follows, all from one sample in a study of metastatic and nonmetastatic thyroid tumors. TCRdb used MiXCR to call clones anew from the PCR reads. The sample yields around 20,000 clones, roughly 38% seen once. Sequenced: tumor tissue. Every receptor here comes from a female donor with papillary thyroid cancer or a benign thyroid nodule (not recorded which). Some clones in this sample may be carry-over from other donors' samples. Both conserved end residues are part of each CDR3. D genes are given only for firm matches. The size entry is marked missing in some rows and otherwise reads once, few, many or a size class.

clone_size	v_call	j_call	d_call	cdr3_nt	cdr3_aa
few	TRBV6-4	TRBJ2-1	TRBD1	TGTGCCAGCAGTCCTGGGACAGGGGAAGGGAATGAGCAGTTCTTC	CASSPGTGEGNEQFF
few	TRBV27	TRBJ2-1	NA	TGTGCCAGCAGTTTATCAGGGGGACTGTTATCCGTAAATGAGCAGTTCTTC	CASSLSGGLLSVNEQFF
few	TRBV19	TRBJ2-7	NA	TGTGCCAGTAGTTCCGGGGGCGGGGGAAAGGAGCAGTACTTC	CASSSGGGGKEQYF
NA	TRBV12-3/TRBV12-4	TRBJ2-1	NA	TGTGCCAGCAGTTTTAAGGGCCACAATGAGCAGTTCTTC	CASSFKGHNEQFF
once	TRBV7-2	TRBJ1-6	NA	TGTGCCAGCAGCTTAGCCCGATGGGTACCCACCTATAATTCACCCCTCCACTTT	CASSLARWVPTYNSPLHF
many	TRBV11-3	TRBJ2-1	TRBD1	TGTGCCAGCAGCTTAGACTTTACAGGGGCCGGGCAGTTCTTC	CASSLDFTGAGQFF
once	TRBV5-6	TRBJ1-1	NA	TGTGCCAGCAGCTTGGGATTCAGGGGAAACACTGAAGCTTTCTTT	CASSLGFRGNTEAFF
few	TRBV6-1	TRBJ1-1	TRBD1	TGTGCCAGCAGCAGAGGAAACAGGGGCTCTGAAGCTTTCTTT	CASSRGNRGSEAFF
few	TRBV13	TRBJ2-1	TRBD2	TGTGCCAGCAGGCGCGGGGGGGCCCTCCTTAATGAGCAGTTCTTC	CASRRGGALLNEQFF
few	TRBV11-3	TRBJ2-2	TRBD2	TGTGCCAGCAGCCTGAGCGGGGGAGACACCGGGGAGCTGTTTTTT	CASSLSGGDTGELFF
NA	TRBV20-1	TRBJ1-2	TRBD1	TGCAGTGCTGCCCCCGGGACAGGGGACTATGGCTACACCTTC	CSAAPGTGDYGYTF
NA	TRBV5-1	TRBJ2-7	NA	TGCGCCAGCAGCTTGGGCGGGGACGGGATCTACGAGCAGTACTTC	CASSLGGDGIYEQYF
NA	TRBV12-3/TRBV12-4	TRBJ2-2	NA	TGTGCCAGCAGTTTCAACAGGGCGGTGTTTTTT	CASSFNRAVFF
few	TRBV6-5	TRBJ2-7	NA	TGTGCCAGCAGTTACCCTACGGGACAAGGCTACGAGCAGTACTTC	CASSYPTGQGYEQYF
NA	TRBV19	TRBJ1-5	NA	TGTGCCAGTACCACCGTCTGGGGTAGCAATCAGCCCCAGCATTTT	CASTTVWGSNQPQHF
NA	TRBV28	TRBJ2-3	NA	TGTGCCAGCAGTTTTGTTAGCGACACAGATACGCAGTATTTT	CASSFVSDTDTQYF
NA	TRBV5-1	TRBJ1-2	TRBD1	TGCGCCAGCAGCTGGGGGACAGGGACCGGCTATGGCTACACCTTC	CASSWGTGTGYGYTF
few	TRBV24-1	TRBJ2-1	NA	TGTGCCACCAGTGAGTTGGACGGCTACAATGAGCAGTTCTTC	CATSELDGYNEQFF
large	TRBV20-1	TRBJ2-3	TRBD2	TGCAGTGCTCCTTCCCAGCTAGCGGAGGACACAGATACGCAGTATTTT	CSAPSQLAEDTDTQYF
NA	TRBV5-1	TRBJ1-1	TRBD1	TGCGCCAGCAGACAAGGGACAGGGGGTCGCACTGAAGCTTTCTTT	CASRQGTGGRTEAFF
once	TRBV7-8	TRBJ1-1	NA	TGTGCCAGCAGCTTAGTGGGTCCGGGGGACACTGAAGCTTTCTTT	CASSLVGPGDTEAFF
NA	TRBV14	TRBJ1-2	NA	TGTGCCAGCAGCCCAATAAACTATGGCTACACCTTC	CASSPINYGYTF
few	TRBV6-1	TRBJ2-1	TRBD1	TGTGCCAGCAGTGAAGAGCGGACAGGGGCTCGGGAGCAGTTCTTC	CASSEERTGAREQFF
NA	TRBV6-4	TRBJ2-7	NA	TGTGCCAGCACCCTACCGGGATCCTACGAGCAGTACTTC	CASTLPGSYEQYF
once	TRBV7-9	TRBJ2-7	NA	TGTGCCAGCAGCCCCCTCACGGAGGGTTTCTACGAGCAGTACTTC	CASSPLTEGFYEQYF
few	TRBV19	TRBJ2-3	TRBD2	TGTGCCAGTTCTCTAGCGGGGGCCACAGATACGCAGTATTTT	CASSLAGATDTQYF
NA	TRBV30	TRBJ2-3	NA	TGTGCCTGGGGGGAAGGGAACACAGATACGCAGTATTTT	CAWGEGNTDTQYF
NA	TRBV4-2	TRBJ2-7	TRBD2	TGTGCCAGCAGCCAAGGGACTAGCGGGATTTACGAGCAGTACTTC	CASSQGTSGIYEQYF